This TCR beta chain was documented in a study of blood T cells in healthy people across ages. Regarding the study as a whole: Roughly linear declines in TCR beta diversity per million T cells occurred with age.

Using a J-beta primer mix together with a sample-barcoded 5' primer, a second PCR was run for about 7 to 12 cycles. A single record per CDR3 protein comes from TCRdb applying MiXCR to the 5' RACE reads. This sample has hundreds of thousands of distinct CDR3 sequences, with about 53% found just once. On this clonotype itself: The antigen is not known.

V was cut by 5 bases and J by 4 bases, with 17 bases left in between. Per the germline V gene, CDR1 is SEHNR and CDR2 is FQNEAQ (reference sequence). This CDR3 comprises 15 residues. The sequenced material came from blood. The chain employs TRBV7-9 and TRBJ1-1; TRBD1 might be the D (6 bases). The receptor's source is a man at least 80 years old in good health. CDR3 amino acids: CASSRGEGGVTEAFF. CDR3 coding DNA: TGTGCCAGCAGCCGGGGGGAAGGGGGAGTCACTGAAGCTTTCTTT. Full variable domain (outside the CDR3, taken from reference TRBV7-9 and TRBJ1-1): DTGVSQNPRHKITKRGQNVTFRCDPISEHNRLYWYRQTLGQGPEFLTYFQNEAQLEKSRLLSDRFSAERPKGSFSTLEIQRTEQGDSAMYLCASSRGEGGVTEAFFGQGTRLTVV.